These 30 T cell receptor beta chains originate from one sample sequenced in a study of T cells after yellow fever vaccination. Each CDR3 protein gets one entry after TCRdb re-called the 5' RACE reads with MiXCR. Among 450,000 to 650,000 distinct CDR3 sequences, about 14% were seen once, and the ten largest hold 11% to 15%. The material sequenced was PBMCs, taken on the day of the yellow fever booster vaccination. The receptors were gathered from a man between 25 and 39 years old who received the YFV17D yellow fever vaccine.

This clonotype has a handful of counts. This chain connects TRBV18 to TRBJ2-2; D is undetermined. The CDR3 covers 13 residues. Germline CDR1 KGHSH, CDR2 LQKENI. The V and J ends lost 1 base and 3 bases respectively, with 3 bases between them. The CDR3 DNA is TGTGCCAGCTCACCACACGACACCGGGGAGCTGTTTTTT. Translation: CASSPHDTGELFF.

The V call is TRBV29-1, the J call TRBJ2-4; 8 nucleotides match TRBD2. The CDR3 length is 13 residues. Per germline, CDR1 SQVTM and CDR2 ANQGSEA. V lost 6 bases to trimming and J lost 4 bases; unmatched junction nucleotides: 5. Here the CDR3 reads CSVGGGAKNIQYF. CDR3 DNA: TGCAGCGTCGGGGGGGGGGCGAAAAACATTCAGTACTTC.

The CDR3 coding sequence is TGTGCCAGCAGCATCACTCATCTAGCGACCCAGGGGACCCAGTACTTC. It codes for CASSITHLATQGTQYF. The chain employs TRBV7-2 and TRBJ2-5; possibly TRBD2 for D (6 bases). Per the germline V gene, CDR1 is SGHTA and CDR2 is FQGNSA. The CDR3 loop spans 16 amino acids. V was clipped by 5 bases and J by 7 bases, with 23 bases between them.

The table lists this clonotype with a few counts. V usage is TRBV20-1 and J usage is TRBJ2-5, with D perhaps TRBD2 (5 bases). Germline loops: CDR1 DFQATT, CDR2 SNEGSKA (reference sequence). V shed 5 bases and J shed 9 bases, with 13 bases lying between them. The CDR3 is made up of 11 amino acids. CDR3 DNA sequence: TGCAGTGCTCTATTGCGGGCGGCCCAGTACTTC. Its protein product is CSALLRAAQYF.

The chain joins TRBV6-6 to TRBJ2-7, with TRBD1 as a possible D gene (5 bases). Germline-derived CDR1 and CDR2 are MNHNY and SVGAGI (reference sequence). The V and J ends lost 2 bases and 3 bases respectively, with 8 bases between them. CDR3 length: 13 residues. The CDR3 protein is CASSYVGHYEQYF. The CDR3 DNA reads TGTGCCAGCAGTTACGTTGGACACTACGAGCAGTACTTC.

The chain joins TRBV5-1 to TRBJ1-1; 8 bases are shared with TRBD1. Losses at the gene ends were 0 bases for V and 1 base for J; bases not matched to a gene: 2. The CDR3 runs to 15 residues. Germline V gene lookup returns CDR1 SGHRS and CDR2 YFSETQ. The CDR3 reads CASSLEGQANTEAFF. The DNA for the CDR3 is TGCGCCAGCAGCTTGGAGGGACAGGCGAACACTGAAGCTTTCTTT.

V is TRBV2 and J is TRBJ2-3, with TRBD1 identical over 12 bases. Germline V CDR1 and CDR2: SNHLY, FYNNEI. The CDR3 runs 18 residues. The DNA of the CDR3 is TGTACCTTCCCGGGGACAGGGGGCTCCCGGCGTTCCACAGATACGCAGTATTTT. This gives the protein CTFPGTGGSRRSTDTQYF.

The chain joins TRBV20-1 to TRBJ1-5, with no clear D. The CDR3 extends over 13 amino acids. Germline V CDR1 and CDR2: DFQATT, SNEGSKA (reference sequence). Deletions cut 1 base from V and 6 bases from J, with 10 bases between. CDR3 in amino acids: CSARASGIQPQHF. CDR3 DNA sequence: TGCAGTGCTAGAGCTTCAGGAATTCAGCCCCAGCATTTT.

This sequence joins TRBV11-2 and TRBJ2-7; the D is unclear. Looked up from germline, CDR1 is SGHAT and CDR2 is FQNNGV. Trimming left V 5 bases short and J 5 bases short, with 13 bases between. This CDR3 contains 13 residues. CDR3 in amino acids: CASSPPLVHEQYF. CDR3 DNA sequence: TGTGCCAGCAGCCCCCCCTTGGTACACGAGCAGTACTTC.

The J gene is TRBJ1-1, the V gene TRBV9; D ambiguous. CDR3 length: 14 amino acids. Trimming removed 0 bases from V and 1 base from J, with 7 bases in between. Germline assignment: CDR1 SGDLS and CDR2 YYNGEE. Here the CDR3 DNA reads TGTGCCAGCAGCGTAGGTACAGCGAACACTGAAGCTTTCTTT. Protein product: CASSVGTANTEAFF. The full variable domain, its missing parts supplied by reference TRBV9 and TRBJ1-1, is DSGVTQTPKHLITATGQRVTLRCSPRSGDLSVYWYQQSLDQGLQFLIQYYNGEERAKGNILERFSAQQFPDLHSELNLSSLELGDSALYFCASSVGTANTEAFFGQGTRLTVV.

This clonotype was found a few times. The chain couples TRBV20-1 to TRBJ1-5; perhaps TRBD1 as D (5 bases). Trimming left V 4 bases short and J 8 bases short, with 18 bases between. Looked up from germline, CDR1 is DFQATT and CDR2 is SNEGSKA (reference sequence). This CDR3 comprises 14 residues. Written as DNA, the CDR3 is TGCAGTGCTAACCCCGGGACTCGGGCCGAGCCCCAGCATTTT. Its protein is CSANPGTRAEPQHF.

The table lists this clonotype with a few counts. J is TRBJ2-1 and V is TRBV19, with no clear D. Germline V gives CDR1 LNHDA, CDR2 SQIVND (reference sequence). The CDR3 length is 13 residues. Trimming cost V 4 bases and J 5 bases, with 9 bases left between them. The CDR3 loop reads CASSRYPNNEQFF. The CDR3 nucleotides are TGTGCCAGTAGTAGGTACCCCAACAATGAGCAGTTCTTC.

CDR3 in DNA: TGTGCCAGCAGATCGGACAGGGGGCTCAACAATGAGCAGTTCTTC. Its protein is CASRSDRGLNNEQFF. The chain is built from TRBV7-9 and TRBJ2-1, with 11 bases aligning to TRBD1. V lost 6 bases, J lost 5 bases, and 6 bases stayed unmatched. Germline V lookup: CDR1 SEHNR, CDR2 FQNEAQ (reference sequence). CDR3 length: 15 amino acids.

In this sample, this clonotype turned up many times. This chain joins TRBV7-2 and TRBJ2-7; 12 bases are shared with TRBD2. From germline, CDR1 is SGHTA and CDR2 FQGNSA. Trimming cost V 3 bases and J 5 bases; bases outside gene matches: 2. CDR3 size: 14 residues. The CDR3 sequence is CASSLTSGSHEQYF. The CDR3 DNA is TGTGCCAGCAGCTTGACTAGCGGGAGCCACGAGCAGTACTTC.

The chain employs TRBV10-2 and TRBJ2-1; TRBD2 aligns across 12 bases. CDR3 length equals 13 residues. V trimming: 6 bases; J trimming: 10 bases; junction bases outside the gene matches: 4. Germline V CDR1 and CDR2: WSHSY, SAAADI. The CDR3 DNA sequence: TGCGCCAGCAGGGCTAGCGGGAGGGAAGAGCAGTTCTTC. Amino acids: CASRASGREEQFF.

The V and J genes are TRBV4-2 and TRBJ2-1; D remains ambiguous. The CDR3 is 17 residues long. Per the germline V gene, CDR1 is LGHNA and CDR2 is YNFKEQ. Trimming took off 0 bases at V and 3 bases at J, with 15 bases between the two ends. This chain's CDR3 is CASSQEIGRVSYNEQFF. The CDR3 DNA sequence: TGTGCCAGCAGCCAAGAGATAGGAAGGGTCAGCTACAATGAGCAGTTCTTC.

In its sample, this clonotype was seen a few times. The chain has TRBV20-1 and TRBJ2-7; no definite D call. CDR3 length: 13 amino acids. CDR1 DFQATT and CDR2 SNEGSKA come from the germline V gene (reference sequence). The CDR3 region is CRSAGYQSYEQYF. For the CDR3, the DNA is TGCAGGAGCGCCGGCTATCAATCCTACGAGCAGTACTTC.

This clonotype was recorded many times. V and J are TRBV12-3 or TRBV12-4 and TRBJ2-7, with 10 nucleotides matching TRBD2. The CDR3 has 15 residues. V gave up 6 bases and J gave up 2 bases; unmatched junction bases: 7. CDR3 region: CASSRRTSGTYEQYF. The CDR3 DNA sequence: TGTGCCAGCAGCCGACGGACTAGCGGCACCTACGAGCAGTACTTC.

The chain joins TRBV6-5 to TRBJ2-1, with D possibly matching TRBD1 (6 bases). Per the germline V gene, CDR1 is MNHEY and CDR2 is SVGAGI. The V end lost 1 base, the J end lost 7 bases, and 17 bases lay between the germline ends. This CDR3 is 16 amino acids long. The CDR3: CASSYFMAVDRNEQFF. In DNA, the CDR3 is TGTGCCAGCAGTTACTTCATGGCGGTCGACAGGAATGAGCAGTTCTTC.

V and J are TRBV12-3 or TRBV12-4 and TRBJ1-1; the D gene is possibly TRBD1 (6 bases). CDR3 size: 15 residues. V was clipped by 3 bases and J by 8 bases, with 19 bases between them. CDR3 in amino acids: CASSLRDTYTSEAFF. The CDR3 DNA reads TGTGCCAGCAGTTTGCGGGACACCTACACTTCAGAAGCTTTCTTT.

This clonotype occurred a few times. CDR3 in amino acids: CASSFAWTGMSGELFF. CDR3 coding DNA: TGTGCCAGCAGCTTTGCCTGGACAGGGATGAGCGGGGAGCTGTTTTTT. The rearrangement links TRBV7-6 to TRBJ2-2, with TRBD1 identical over 8 bases. This CDR3 spans 16 amino acids. CDR1 SGHVS and CDR2 FNYEAQ come from the germline V gene. Trimming removed 3 bases from V and 7 bases from J; junction bases left unmatched: 10.

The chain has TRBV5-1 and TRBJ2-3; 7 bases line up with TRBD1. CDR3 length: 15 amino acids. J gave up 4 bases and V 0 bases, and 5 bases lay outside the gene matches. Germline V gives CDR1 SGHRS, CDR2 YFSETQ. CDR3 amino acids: CASSLDRGPPDTQYF. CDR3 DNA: TGCGCCAGCAGCTTGGACAGGGGCCCACCAGATACGCAGTATTTT.

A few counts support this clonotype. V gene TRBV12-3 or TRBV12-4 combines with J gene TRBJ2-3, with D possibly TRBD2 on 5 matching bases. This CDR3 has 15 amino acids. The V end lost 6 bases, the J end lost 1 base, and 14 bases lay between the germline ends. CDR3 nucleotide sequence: TGTGCCAGCAGAAGAGGGTCCTTGGGCACAGATACGCAGTATTTT. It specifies CASRRGSLGTDTQYF.

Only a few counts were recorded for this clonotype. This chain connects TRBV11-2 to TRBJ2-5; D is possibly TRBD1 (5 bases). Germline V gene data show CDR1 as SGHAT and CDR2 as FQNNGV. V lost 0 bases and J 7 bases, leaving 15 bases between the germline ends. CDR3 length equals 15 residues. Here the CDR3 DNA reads TGTGCCAGCAGCTTAGAAGTGGTATCCAGGGCGACCCAGTACTTC. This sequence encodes CASSLEVVSRATQYF.

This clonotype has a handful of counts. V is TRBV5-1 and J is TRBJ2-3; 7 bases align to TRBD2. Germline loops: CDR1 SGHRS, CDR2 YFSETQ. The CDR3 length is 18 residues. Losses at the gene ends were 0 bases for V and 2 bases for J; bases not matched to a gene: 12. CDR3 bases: TGCGCCAGCAGCTTGGGGCCAGCGGGACCCCATGACACAGATACGCAGTATTTT. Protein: CASSLGPAGPHDTDTQYF.

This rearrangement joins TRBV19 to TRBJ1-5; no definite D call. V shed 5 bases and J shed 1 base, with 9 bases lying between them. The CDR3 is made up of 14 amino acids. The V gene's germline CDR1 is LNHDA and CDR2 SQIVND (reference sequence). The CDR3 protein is CASSAPGSNQPQHF. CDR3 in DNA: TGTGCCAGTAGTGCCCCGGGGAGCAATCAGCCCCAGCATTTT.

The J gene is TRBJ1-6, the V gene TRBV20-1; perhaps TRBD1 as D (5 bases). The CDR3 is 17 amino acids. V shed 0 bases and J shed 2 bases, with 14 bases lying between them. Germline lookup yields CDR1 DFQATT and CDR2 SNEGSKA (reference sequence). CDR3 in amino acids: CSARDPSGRTYNSPLHF. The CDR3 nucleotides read TGCAGTGCTAGAGATCCTTCAGGGAGGACCTATAATTCACCCCTCCACTTT.

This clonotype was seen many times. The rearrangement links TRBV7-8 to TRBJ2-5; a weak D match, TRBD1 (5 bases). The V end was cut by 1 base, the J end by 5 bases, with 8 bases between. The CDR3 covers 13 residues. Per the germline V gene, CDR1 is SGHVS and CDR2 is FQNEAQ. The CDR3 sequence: CASSLVGAETQYF. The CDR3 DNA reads TGTGCCAGCAGCTTAGTAGGGGCGGAGACCCAGTACTTC.

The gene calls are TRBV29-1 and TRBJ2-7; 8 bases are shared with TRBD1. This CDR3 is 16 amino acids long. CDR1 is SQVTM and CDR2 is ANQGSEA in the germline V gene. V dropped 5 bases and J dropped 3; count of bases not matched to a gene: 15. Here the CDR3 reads CSVMTGAPPYNYEQYF. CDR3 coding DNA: TGCAGCGTTATGACAGGGGCCCCCCCCTATAACTACGAGCAGTACTTC.

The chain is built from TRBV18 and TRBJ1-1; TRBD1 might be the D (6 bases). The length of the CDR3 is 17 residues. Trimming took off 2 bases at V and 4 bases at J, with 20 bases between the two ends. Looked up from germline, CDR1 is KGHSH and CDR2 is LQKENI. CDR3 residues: CASSPAPLGGGGTEAFF. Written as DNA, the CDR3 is TGTGCCAGCTCACCAGCCCCTCTAGGGGGTGGCGGCACTGAAGCTTTCTTT.